This T cell receptor beta chain was sequenced during a study of response to subunit inactivated influenza vaccine. MiXCR, run by TCRdb on the RT-PCR reads, gives a single entry per CDR3 protein. The table has 650,000 to 800,000 distinct CDR3 sequences, around 20% seen once; the top ten hold about 11%. The CDR3 runs to 16 residues. The V and J ends lost 0 bases and 5 bases, in that order; junction bases with no gene match: 13. In germline, CDR1 is DFQATT, CDR2 SNEGSKA (reference sequence). The clonotype was recovered from a man in his fifties or sixties who received an inactivated influenza vaccine. The chain combines TRBV20-1 with TRBJ2-7, with 7 positions matching TRBD1. This specimen consisted of PBMCs from blood, obtained roughly 5 days after vaccination. CDR3 DNA sequence: TGCAGTGCTAGAGATTCCGACAGGGTTGGTGTTCACGAGCAGTACTTC. It translates to CSARDSDRVGVHEQYF.